The 13 T cell receptor beta chains presented below share a single source sample, sequenced in a study of beta chain features in type 1 diabetes. Expressed TCRB transcripts were sequenced after all isolated RNA was converted to cDNA. The assay was immunoSEQ multiplex PCR, and TCRdb's table has in-frame clones only and misses some. Of under 130,000 clones in the sample, approximately 30% were seen once. General study results and limits: Moderate but significant shortening of TCRB CDR3s was recorded in all four CD4+ subsets from Type 1 diabetes patients.

Their specific antigens are unknown. Sequencing input: central memory CD4+ T cells from blood. The receptors originated from a woman between 18 and 30 years old with type 1 diabetes.

This chain's CDR3 is CASSLGTSAWNEQYV. CDR3 coding DNA: TGTGCCAGCAGCTTAGGGACTAGCGCCTGGAACGAGCAGTACGTC. The rearrangement uses TRBV7-9 and TRBJ2-7, with 9 positions matching TRBD2. V shed 1 base, J shed 5 bases, and the junction held 6 bases outside the gene matches. Germline V CDR1 and CDR2: SEHNR, FQNEAQ (reference sequence). There are 15 residues in the CDR3.

This chain connects TRBV4-1 to TRBJ2-3; no definite D call. Trimming stripped 3 bases from V and 1 base from J, with 11 bases between. Looked up from germline, CDR1 is MGHRA and CDR2 is YSYEKL. CDR3 size: 15 residues. The CDR3 coding sequence is TGCGCCAGCAGCCAGATTGGCGGAGGCACAGATACGCAGTATTTT. Translated: CASSQIGGGTDTQYF.

V usage is TRBV2 and J usage is TRBJ1-1; D unresolved. Germline CDR1 SNHLY, CDR2 FYNNEI. V dropped 6 bases and J dropped 0 bases, with 5 bases sitting between them. The CDR3 is 12 amino acids. The CDR3 region has the DNA TGTGCCAGCAGGGCCATGAACACTGAAGCTTTCTTT. Amino acid sequence: CASRAMNTEAFF.

The chain joins TRBV5-1 to TRBJ1-5; the D gene is possibly TRBD1 (6 bases). Trimming stripped 2 bases from V and 6 bases from J, with 15 bases between. CDR1 and CDR2 (germline): SGHRS, YFSETQ. This CDR3 comprises 15 residues. The CDR3: CASSFSGGLGQPQHF. CDR3 bases: TGCGCCAGCAGCTTCTCGGGGGGCTTGGGTCAGCCCCAGCATTTT.

Comment on this clone: This sample also contains other DNA sequences that code for the same CDR3. The chain combines TRBV18 with TRBJ2-7; TRBD1 matches 8 bases. Germline assignment: CDR1 KGHSH and CDR2 LQKENI. The CDR3 is made up of 14 amino acids. The trim removed 3 bases at V and 6 bases at J, leaving 7 bases unmatched. This CDR3 is CASSPPGTGGEQYF. The CDR3 DNA reads as TGTGCCAGCTCACCTCCCGGGACAGGTGGCGAGCAGTACTTC.

The V gene is TRBV5-1, the J gene TRBJ2-3; D may be TRBD2 (6 bases). This CDR3 comprises 14 residues. V was trimmed by 4 bases and J by 0 bases, leaving 9 bases between them. Germline V gives CDR1 SGHRS, CDR2 YFSETQ. CDR3 nucleotide sequence: TGCGCCAGCAGCACCGGGACTAGCACAGATACGCAGTATTTT. This encodes CASSTGTSTDTQYF.

This clone has a handful of counts. The chain links TRBV5-1 to TRBJ2-5, with 7 bases matching TRBD2. From germline, CDR1 is SGHRS and CDR2 YFSETQ. The CDR3 totals 15 residues. V was clipped by 2 bases and J by 5 bases; unmatched bases: 9. CDR3 protein: CASSFLADPRETQYF. CDR3 nucleotides: TGCGCCAGCAGCTTCCTAGCGGACCCGAGGGAGACCCAGTACTTC.

For the CDR3, the DNA is TGTGCCAGCAGCTTAGGGGCCGGGACAGGGGCCTATGGCTACACCTTC. Amino acid sequence: CASSLGAGTGAYGYTF. V and J are TRBV7-6 and TRBJ1-2; 10 nucleotides match TRBD1. The CDR3 length is 16 residues. Germline-derived CDR1 and CDR2 are SGHVS and FNYEAQ. The V segment lost 1 base and the J segment 4 bases; nucleotides outside the gene matches: 6.

This chain links TRBV6-5 with TRBJ2-1; 9 bases line up with TRBD2. After removal of 7 bases from V and 1 base from J, the junction contained 5 bases not matched to a gene. The CDR3 totals 15 residues. Germline assignment: CDR1 MNHEY and CDR2 SVGAGI. The CDR3 loop is CASKGSGGSYNEQFF. The CDR3 nucleotides read TGTGCCAGCAAGGGTAGCGGGGGATCCTACAATGAGCAGTTCTTC.

In its sample, this clone was seen a few times. The chain joins TRBV6-6 to TRBJ1-5; 7 bases match TRBD1. Germline values: CDR1 MNHNY, CDR2 SVGAGI (reference sequence). CDR3 length: 14 amino acids. CDR3 in amino acids: CSTRGRVGGQPQHF. The DNA of the CDR3 is TGTTCGACTAGGGGGCGAGTTGGGGGTCAGCCCCAGCATTTT.

This clone was seen a handful of times. The rearrangement uses TRBV5-1 and TRBJ2-1; D ambiguous. Deletions cut 0 bases from V and 9 bases from J, with 10 bases between. Germline V gene data show CDR1 as SGHRS and CDR2 as YFSETQ. The CDR3 spans 13 residues. The CDR3 loop reads CASSLDTLPEQFF. In DNA form, the CDR3 reads TGCGCCAGCAGCTTGGACACGCTCCCTGAGCAGTTCTTC.

In this sample, this clone turned up a few times. The chain is built from TRBV29-1 and TRBJ2-1; 7 bases match TRBD1. Looked up from germline, CDR1 is SQVTM and CDR2 is ANQGSEA. CDR3 length: 15 amino acids. The J segment lost 6 bases and the V segment lost 3 bases, leaving 11 bases of the junction unmatched. The CDR3: CSVDTTQGVGNEQFF. The DNA for the CDR3 is TGCAGCGTTGATACCACGCAGGGGGTAGGCAATGAGCAGTTCTTC.

The chain joins TRBV7-9 to TRBJ1-4; D gene uncertain. Trimming left V 2 bases short and J 7 bases short, with 11 bases between. The CDR3 is 14 amino acids. Germline CDR1 is SEHNR and CDR2 is FQNEAQ (reference sequence). CDR3 loop: CASSLRNIGEKLFF. CDR3 nucleotide sequence: TGTGCCAGCAGCTTACGAAACATTGGTGAAAAACTGTTTTTT.